This entry is about one T cell receptor beta chain. This sequence may be a read error, since a much larger clone differs from it by one base. The germline gives CDR1 MNHEY, CDR2 SMNVEV (reference sequence). The CDR3 totals 16 residues. This entry comes from a study of neurological immune-mediated disorders. TCRdb processed the 5' RACE reads anew with MiXCR; each CDR3 protein has one entry. Among roughly 29,000 distinct CDR3 sequences, around 21% were seen once, and the ten largest hold roughly 29%. This TCR derives from a man aged 45-65 years with HTLV-1-associated myelopathy (HAM/TSP). The gene calls are TRBV27 and TRBJ1-2; the D is unclear. Sequencing input: CD4+ T cells from blood. The CDR3 region has the DNA TGTGACAGCAGTTTAGATCCGGGCCTCCGGGACTATGGCTACACCTTC. Its translation: CDSSLDPGLRDYGYTF.